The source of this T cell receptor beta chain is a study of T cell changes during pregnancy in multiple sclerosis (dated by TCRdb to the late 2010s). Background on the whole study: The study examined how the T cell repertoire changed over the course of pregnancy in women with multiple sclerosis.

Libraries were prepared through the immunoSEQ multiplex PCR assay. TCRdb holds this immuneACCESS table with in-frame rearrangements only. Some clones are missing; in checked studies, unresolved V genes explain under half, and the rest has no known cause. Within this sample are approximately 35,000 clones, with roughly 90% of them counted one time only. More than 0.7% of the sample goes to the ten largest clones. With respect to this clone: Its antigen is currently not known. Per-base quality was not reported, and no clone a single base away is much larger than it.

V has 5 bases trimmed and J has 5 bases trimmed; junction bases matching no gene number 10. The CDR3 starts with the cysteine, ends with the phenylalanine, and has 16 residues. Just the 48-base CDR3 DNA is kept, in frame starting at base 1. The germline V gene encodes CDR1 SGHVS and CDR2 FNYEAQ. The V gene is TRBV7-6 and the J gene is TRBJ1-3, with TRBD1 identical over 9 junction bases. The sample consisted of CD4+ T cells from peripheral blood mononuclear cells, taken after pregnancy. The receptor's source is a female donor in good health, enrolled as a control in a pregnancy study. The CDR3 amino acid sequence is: CASSPYGGQGRNTIYF. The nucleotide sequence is TGTGCCAGCAGCCCCTATGGGGGACAGGGAAGAAACACCATATATTTT.